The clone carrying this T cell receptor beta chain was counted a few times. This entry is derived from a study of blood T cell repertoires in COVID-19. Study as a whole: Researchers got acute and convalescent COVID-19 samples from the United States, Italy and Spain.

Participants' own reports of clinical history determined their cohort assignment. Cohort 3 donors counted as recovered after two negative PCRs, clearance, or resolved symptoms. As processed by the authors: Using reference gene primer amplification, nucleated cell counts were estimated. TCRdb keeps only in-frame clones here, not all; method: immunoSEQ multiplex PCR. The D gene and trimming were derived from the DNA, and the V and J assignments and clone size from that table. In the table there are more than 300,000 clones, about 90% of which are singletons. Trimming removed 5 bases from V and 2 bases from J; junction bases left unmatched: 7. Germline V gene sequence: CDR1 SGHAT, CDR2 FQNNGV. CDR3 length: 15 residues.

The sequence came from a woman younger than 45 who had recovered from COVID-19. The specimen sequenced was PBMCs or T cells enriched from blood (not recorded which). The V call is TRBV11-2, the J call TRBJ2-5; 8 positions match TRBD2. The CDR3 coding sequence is TGTGCCAGCAGCCTGATCGGACTAGCACAAGAGACCCAGTACTTC. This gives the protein CASSLIGLAQETQYF.